This TCR beta chain was observed in a study of OX40 agonist ivuxolimab in advanced cancers. In the study overall: Ivuxolimab, which targeted the costimulatory receptor OX40 (CD134), was an agonistic, fully human IgG2 monoclonal antibody. Intravenous ivuxolimab was administered to patients every 2 weeks at six dose levels: 0.01, 0.1, 0.3, 1.5, 3 and 10 mg/kg. Of the approximately 53 patients in dose escalation, around 19 had hepatocellular carcinoma, some 15 had melanoma, 9 had renal cell carcinoma and 9 had head and neck cancer. In the dose-escalation cohort, approximately 83% of patients were male, and the mean age was 60 years with a range of roughly 20 to 79. Prior anti-PD-1, anti-PD-L1 or anti-CTLA-4 therapy was permitted, and approximately 40% of dose-escalation patients had received checkpoint inhibitors. Partial responses were achieved by three dose-escalation patients, of whom one had hepatocellular carcinoma and two had cutaneous melanoma. The point of sequencing TCRbeta in the periphery was to test whether ivuxolimab changed TCR sequence diversity and drove clonal T-cell expansion. The paper reports the monotherapy dose-escalation portion (N of about 47 patients) of the phase I ivuxolimab trial. What the work shows at the level of the full study, not this receptor alone: Low levels of normalized T-cell clonal expansion were also shown by some nonresponding patients. In the 0.1-3.0 mg/kg groups, partial responders were among the patients with the lowest normalized peripheral clonal expansion, particularly in CD8+ T cells. Which antigens the clonally expanded peripheral T cells were specific for was not determined. After ivuxolimab, more expanded clones were found on average in CD8+ T cells than in CD4+ T cells. At doses of 0.1 to 3.0 mg/kg, clonal expansion of both CD4+ and CD8+ T cells in blood was seen between baseline and week 6.

This clone registers as medium-sized (0.01 to 0.1%) within its sample. The antigen it recognizes is unknown. No much larger clone is present one base from it, and per-base qualities are unavailable. CDR1 SGHRS and CDR2 YFSETQ were looked up in the germline V gene. Spanning cysteine to phenylalanine, the CDR3 consists of 14 amino acids. Only the CDR3 DNA is retained, 42 bases long and in frame from the first base. Germline trimming amounts to 4 bases on V and 4 bases on J, with 7 as the count of junction bases outside the gene matches. For sequencing of the TCRbeta CDR3 region, genomic DNA was extracted from the sorted cells. The immunoSEQ Assay was used for sequencing of TCRbeta CDR3 regions. The table was pulled from immuneACCESS by TCRdb, which kept in-frame rearrangements only. Such tables lose some clones; where checked, under half of the loss comes from unresolved V genes, and the rest has no known cause. The table for this sample lists tens of thousands of clones; roughly 91% of them were counted only once. The ten largest clones take up over 1.1% of the sample.

The trial excluded patients who had a history of autoimmune disease or were on systemic immunosuppression. Peripheral blood for TCR sequencing was collected from all dose cohorts at baseline, on cycle 4 day 1, and on cycle 7 day 1. The samples were drawn from a first-in-human, open-label, multicenter phase I dose-escalation trial of ivuxolimab. The trial enrolled adults with locally advanced or metastatic head and neck squamous cell, hepatocellular, melanoma or renal cell carcinoma. Before TCR sequencing, CD4+ T cells and CD8+ T cells from peripheral blood were sorted into separate populations. This TCR was recovered from an adult with an advanced solid tumor such as melanoma, head and neck, liver or kidney cancer. The sequencing here drew on CD4+ or CD8+ T cells sorted from blood, taken in a trial of the OX40 agonist ivuxolimab. Recombination joined TRBV5-1 with TRBJ1-2, with 7 bases in between that match TRBD1. The CDR3 sequence is CASSRGDSGYGYTF. At the DNA level, the sequence is TGCGCCAGCAGCAGGGGGGACAGCGGCTATGGCTACACCTTC.